This T cell receptor (beta chain) came from a study of T cell changes during pregnancy in multiple sclerosis. This table comes from immunoSEQ multiplex PCR, and its TCRdb copy is limited to in-frame clones, with some not included. Of about 87,000 clones listed, around 95% are singletons. Per germline, CDR1 MDHEN and CDR2 SYDVKM. The length of the CDR3 is 12 residues. The V end was cut by 3 bases, the J end by 11 bases, with 13 bases between. This clone appeared a few times. This chain uses TRBV28 with TRBJ1-1; D may be TRBD1 (6 bases). This receptor was obtained from a female donor in good health, enrolled as a control in a pregnancy study. The sequencing here drew on peripheral blood, taken in the third trimester of pregnancy. The CDR3 loop reads CASSFTGSRAFF. The CDR3, as DNA: TGTGCCAGCAGTTTTACAGGGTCGAGGGCTTTCTTT.